The rows below give T cell receptor beta chains drawn from one sample of a study of shared clonotypes between healthy human individuals. Method: immunoSEQ multiplex PCR; TCRdb's copy keeps in-frame clones and lacks some. The table has 2 million to 2.5 million clones, 80% to 95% seen once. Material for sequencing was naive CD4+ T cells from PBMCs. These receptors originate from a young man in good health. Some clones in this sample may be carry-over from other donors' samples. Each CDR3 is given without its conserved first and last residue. Size values are once, few and many counts, or a class for expanded clones, and some rows have none.

v_gene,j_gene,abundance,CDR3aa
TRBV5-4,TRBJ1-1,-,ASSLETGNTEAF
TRBV9,TRBJ2-7,-,ASSQGTGFYEQY
TRBV15,TRBJ1-5,-,ATSRDGAGLPNQPQH
TRBV7-9,TRBJ2-1,once,ASSPGTSGIREQF
TRBV29-1,TRBJ2-5,-,SVTTGSETQY
TRBV28,TRBJ1-5,-,ASTWATSRAQPQH
TRBV5-4,TRBJ2-1,-,ASSDWDRGRYNEQF
TRBV18,TRBJ2-3,-,ASSPSLSDTQY
TRBV7-9,TRBJ2-2,-,ASSLDGPGELF
TRBV7-3,TRBJ1-1,few,ASSLRSNLQAF
TRBV7-8,TRBJ2-6,-,ASSLGEAGANVLT
TRBV7-3,TRBJ2-5,-,ASSPRVRETQY
TRBV10-2,TRBJ2-5,once,ASSAGAWQTQY
TRBV6-1,TRBJ2-1,-,ASSEGYRGLLAV
TRBV29-1,TRBJ2-1,-,SGEVSSYNEQF
TRBV7-9,TRBJ1-2,-,ASSLEAGVGYT
TRBV28,TRBJ1-5,-,GARVANQPQH
TRBV27,TRBJ2-7,once,ASSLGQGGIGDSYEQY
TRBV15,TRBJ2-7,-,ATGPGGGSYEQY
TRBV5-1,TRBJ2-3,-,ASSLGLAGPTDTQY
TRBV5-1,TRBJ2-1,-,ASSLGGTSHNEQF
TRBV10-3,TRBJ2-2,-,AISEAGNTGELF
TRBV7-6,TRBJ1-3,-,ASSLAPTGGAGESIY
TRBV5-8,TRBJ1-2,-,ASSLGRHTYGYT
TRBV7-9,TRBJ2-5,-,ASSYPQRETQY
TRBV19,TRBJ2-2,-,ASSRIAGGPTGELF
TRBV2,TRBJ1-2,-,ASSEGTANYGYT
TRBV7-3,TRBJ2-3,-,ASSLTSAGGTDTQY
TRBV2,TRBJ2-7,once,ASSATSGSYEQY
TRBV11-1,TRBJ2-7,-,ASSIRASYEQY
TRBV7-9,TRBJ2-7,-,ASSSDIYYEQY
TRBV27,TRBJ2-2,-,ASTTLGGPRTGELF
TRBV5-4,TRBJ2-7,-,ASSLGLAGLYEQY
TRBV19,TRBJ1-1,once,ASSIVGQLNTEAF
TRBV10-3,TRBJ2-1,-,AISELAGNSYNEQF
TRBV7-2,TRBJ1-4,-,ASSLTGTVPNEKLF
TRBV5-1,TRBJ1-5,-,ASSPTTGREQPQH
TRBV30,TRBJ1-5,-,AWSDGLGQPQH
TRBV19,TRBJ2-1,once,ATGGLAGERAYNEQF
TRBV7-6,TRBJ2-5,few,ASSALRETQY
TRBV28,TRBJ1-5,-,ASSIPQGWSNQPQH
TRBV7-6,TRBJ2-7,-,ASSSTGDEQY
TRBV6-6,TRBJ2-7,-,ASSDGQVNGNEQY
TRBV28,TRBJ1-2,-,ASSLTGNYGYT
TRBV6-6,TRBJ1-2,-,ASSPGSNYGYT
TRBV7-9,TRBJ2-1,-,ASTATPYNEQF
TRBV14,TRBJ1-2,-,ASSQDPRDGYGYT
TRBV29-1,TRBJ2-3,-,SVEDRWGGGLGTQY
TRBV5-8,TRBJ1-5,-,ASSLDVRQPQH
TRBV4-1,TRBJ1-2,few,ASSPGGNGYT
TRBV7-9,TRBJ2-1,-,ASSLVASWKQF
TRBV7-2,TRBJ1-3,-,ASSLVSGGNSGNTIY
TRBV28,TRBJ1-4,-,ASSTPGQGALRPEKLF
TRBV7-9,TRBJ1-3,-,ASSTGSVSGNTIY